The 30 T cell receptor beta chains below come from one sample, sequenced in a study of CXCR3-negative and CXCR3-positive naive CD8 T cells. Libraries were UMI-labeled 5' RACE TRB cDNA. TCRdb reprocessed the 5' RACE reads and stores each CDR3 protein as one record, lacking DNA. The sample holds 150,000 or so distinct CDR3 sequences. The sample consisted of naive CXCR3- CD8+ T cells from blood. Subset described: CD45RO-CCR7+CD27+CD95- naive CD8+ T cells lacking CXCR3 (TNR3-). These TCRs come from a human donor in good health. Some clones in this sample may be carry-over from other donors' samples.

The J gene is TRBJ2-7, the V gene TRBV29-1; the TCRdb call, TRBD1, lacks DNA for checking. Germline V gene sequence: CDR1 SQVTM, CDR2 ANQGSEA. The CDR3 runs 13 residues. The CDR3 protein is CSVEDGGTYEQYF.

The rearrangement uses TRBV7-8 and TRBJ2-1; checking the TCRdb D call of TRBD1 is not possible without DNA. Germline values: CDR1 SGHVS, CDR2 FQNEAQ. The CDR3 is made up of 15 amino acids. CDR3 sequence reads: CASSPSGGLNNEQFF. Using reference TRBV7-8 and TRBJ2-1 for the parts outside the CDR3, the full variable domain is GAGVSQSPRYKVAKRGQDVALRCDPISGHVSLFWYQQALGQGPEFLTYFQNEAQLDKSGLPSDRFFAERPEGSVSTLKIQRTQQEDSAVYLCASSPSGGLNNEQFFGPGTRLTVL.

This rearrangement joins TRBV2 to TRBJ2-5; TCRdb's D gene call, TRBD2, goes unchecked for lack of DNA. Germline V lookup: CDR1 SNHLY, CDR2 FYNNEI. This CDR3 spans 14 amino acids. CDR3 sequence reads: CASSEGAGVETQYF.

V gene TRBV19 combines with J gene TRBJ2-7; TCRdb indicates TRBD2, and absent DNA this call remains unverified. This CDR3 is built from 12 residues. Germline V gives CDR1 LNHDA, CDR2 SQIVND (reference sequence). The CDR3 sequence is CASSIVGDEQYF.

J is TRBJ2-2 and V is TRBV4-1; TCRdb lists TRBD1, though no DNA is available to test this call. Germline V gives CDR1 MGHRA, CDR2 YSYEKL. This CDR3 comprises 15 residues. CDR3 protein: CASSRGQGTTGELFF.

CDR3 protein: CSVEAAPGTGDDEQFF. The rearrangement joins TRBV29-1 to TRBJ2-1; the D call of TRBD1 rests on TCRdb alone, since no DNA is present to check it. Germline V lookup: CDR1 SQVTM, CDR2 ANQGSEA. The CDR3 totals 16 residues.

V usage is TRBV7-2 and J usage is TRBJ2-5. Germline CDR1 and CDR2: SGHTA and FQGNSA. The CDR3 spans 14 residues. The CDR3 here is CASSPVWDKETQYF. The whole variable domain, remainder taken from reference TRBV7-2 and TRBJ2-5, is GAGVSQSPSNKVTEKGKDVELRCDPISGHTALYWYRQSLGQGLEFLIYFQGNSAPDKSGLPSDRFSAERTGGSVSTLTIQRTQQEDSAVYLCASSPVWDKETQYFGPGTRLLVL.

The chain employs TRBV5-6 and TRBJ2-1; no DNA is available, so the TRBD1 call from TCRdb remains unchecked. The CDR3 length is 19 residues. The germline V gene encodes CDR1 SGHDT and CDR2 YYEEEE. The chain's CDR3 is CARYTISKRRDSENNEQFF. Full variable domain (outside the CDR3, taken from reference TRBV5-6 and TRBJ2-1): DAGVTQSPTHLIKTRGQQVTLRCSPKSGHDTVSWYQQALGQGPQFIFQYYEEEERQRGNFPDRFSGHQFPNYSSELNVNALLLGDSALYLCARYTISKRRDSENNEQFFGPGTRLTVL.

This chain joins TRBV4-1 and TRBJ1-2; the D call from TCRdb, TRBD1, cannot be confirmed without DNA. Germline values: CDR1 MGHRA, CDR2 YSYEKL. This CDR3 is 13 amino acids long. CDR3 region: CASSQDGGDGYTF.

The V call is TRBV7-9, the J call TRBJ2-5; TCRdb reports TRBD1, a call that lacks DNA to check it against. The germline gives CDR1 SEHNR, CDR2 FQNEAQ (reference sequence). This CDR3 has 16 amino acids. Here the CDR3 reads CASTRLQGQQEETQYF.

J is TRBJ2-3 and V is TRBV6-5. CDR1 and CDR2 from the germline V gene are MNHEY and SVGAGI. This CDR3 has 14 residues. CDR3 amino acids: CASSHGSSTDTQYF.

V and J are TRBV6-6 and TRBJ1-1; checking the TCRdb D call of TRBD1 is not possible without DNA. Germline-derived CDR1 and CDR2 are MNHNY and SVGAGI (reference sequence). The CDR3 is 16 residues long. This chain's CDR3 is CASGFYQGRSGTEAFF.

The chain links TRBV6-6 to TRBJ1-1; TCRdb outputs TRBD1, but without DNA this stays unchecked. CDR3 length equals 14 residues. The germline V gene encodes CDR1 MNHNY and CDR2 SVGAGI (reference sequence). The CDR3 sequence is CASSRQGANTEAFF.

The chain uses TRBV7-9 and TRBJ1-1; TCRdb indicates TRBD1, and absent DNA this call remains unverified. The germline V gene has CDR1 SEHNR and CDR2 FQNEAQ (reference sequence). The CDR3 length is 14 residues. Here the CDR3 reads CASSFAGAWTEAFF.

J is TRBJ2-1 and V is TRBV7-6. This CDR3 is built from 12 residues. Germline V gene lookup returns CDR1 SGHVS and CDR2 FNYEAQ. The CDR3 here is CASRTGRQEQFF.

The chain has TRBV29-1 and TRBJ2-5. The CDR3 sequence is 13 residues long. Germline lookup yields CDR1 SQVTM and CDR2 ANQGSEA. The CDR3 protein is CSVSAGLEETQYF.

The chain recombines TRBV12-3 or TRBV12-4 with TRBJ2-4; TCRdb designates TRBD1, a call that cannot be tested without DNA. CDR3 length: 16 residues. CDR3 loop: CASSFTQGLAKNIQYF.

J is TRBJ2-7 and V is TRBV27; as DNA is missing, the TRBD2 call by TCRdb cannot be tested. Germline V lookup: CDR1 MNHEY, CDR2 SMNVEV (reference sequence). CDR3 size: 15 residues. The CDR3 region is CASSLAGGPSYEQYF.

The V and J genes are TRBV6-6 and TRBJ2-2. The CDR3 runs to 13 residues. Germline V gene lookup returns CDR1 MNHNY and CDR2 SVGAGI (reference sequence). The CDR3 region is CASSYPFPGELFF.

The V and J genes are TRBV28 and TRBJ2-3; TCRdb's D call of TRBD2 is untestable without DNA. CDR1 is MDHEN and CDR2 is SYDVKM in the germline V gene. The CDR3 runs to 12 residues. CDR3 protein: CASGPYTDTQYF.

The chain carries TRBV9 and TRBJ2-1; the D gene TCRdb calls, TRBD2, cannot be checked with no DNA. Germline lookup yields CDR1 SGDLS and CDR2 YYNGEE. CDR3 length: 15 residues. CDR3 sequence: CASSAGLAGVNEQFF.

V gene TRBV28 combines with J gene TRBJ2-3; the TCRdb D gene call, TRBD1, has no DNA to confirm it. CDR1 MDHEN and CDR2 SYDVKM come from the germline V gene. This CDR3 spans 14 amino acids. The CDR3 region is CASSFIQGGGTQYF.

The chain carries TRBV29-1 and TRBJ2-7; TCRdb's assignment of TRBD2 cannot be checked, as there is no DNA. The CDR3 is 13 amino acids. Germline-derived CDR1 and CDR2 are SQVTM and ANQGSEA. The CDR3 here is CSVVGGPNYEQYF.

The J gene is TRBJ2-5, the V gene TRBV25-1. Per the germline V gene, CDR1 is MGHDK and CDR2 is SYGVNS. The CDR3 is 13 amino acids. CDR3 protein: CASSERVQETQYF.

The V and J genes are TRBV12-3 or TRBV12-4 and TRBJ2-5; TCRdb picks TRBD1, but there is no DNA to check that call. The length of the CDR3 is 18 residues. The CDR3 sequence: CASSSGAGTLGSQETQYF.

J is TRBJ2-2 and V is TRBV5-1; the TRBD1 assignment by TCRdb is unverifiable without DNA. Germline assignment: CDR1 SGHRS and CDR2 YFSETQ. This CDR3 spans 14 amino acids. The CDR3: CASSWTGYSGELFF.

The chain links TRBV7-2 to TRBJ2-5; TCRdb reports TRBD1, a call that lacks DNA to check it against. The germline CDR1 and CDR2 sequences are SGHTA and FQGNSA. The CDR3 loop spans 15 amino acids. CDR3 loop: CASSPDRAFQETQYF. The full variable domain, in which reference TRBV7-2 and TRBJ2-5 provide the parts outside the CDR3, is GAGVSQSPSNKVTEKGKDVELRCDPISGHTALYWYRQSLGQGLEFLIYFQGNSAPDKSGLPSDRFSAERTGGSVSTLTIQRTQQEDSAVYLCASSPDRAFQETQYFGPGTRLLVL.

The V gene is TRBV7-3, the J gene TRBJ2-5. The CDR3 extends over 13 amino acids. The germline V gene encodes CDR1 SGHTA and CDR2 FQGTGA. The CDR3 is CASSLAWGNAQYF.

V gene TRBV7-9 combines with J gene TRBJ1-1; TCRdb returns TRBD1, unconfirmable since there is no DNA. Germline loops: CDR1 SEHNR, CDR2 FQNEAQ (reference sequence). This CDR3 spans 15 amino acids. The CDR3 here is CASSSRQDLNTEAFF.

The chain joins TRBV3-1 to TRBJ2-7; the D call of TRBD2 rests on TCRdb alone, since no DNA is present to check it. The CDR3 has 16 amino acids. Looked up from germline, CDR1 is LGHDT and CDR2 is YNNKEL (reference sequence). CDR3 sequence reads: CASSQDPTSGNSEQYF.